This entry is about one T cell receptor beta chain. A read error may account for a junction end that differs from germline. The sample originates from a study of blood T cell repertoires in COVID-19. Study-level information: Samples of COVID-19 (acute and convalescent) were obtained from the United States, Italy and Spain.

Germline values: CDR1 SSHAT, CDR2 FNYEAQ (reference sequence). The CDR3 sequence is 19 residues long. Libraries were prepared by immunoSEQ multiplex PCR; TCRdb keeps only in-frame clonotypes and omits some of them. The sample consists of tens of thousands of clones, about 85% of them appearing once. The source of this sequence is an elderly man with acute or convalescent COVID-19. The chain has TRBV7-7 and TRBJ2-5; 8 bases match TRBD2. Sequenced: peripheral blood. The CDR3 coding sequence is TGTGCTAGCAGCTTAGGACCAAATGTAGCGGGACCGGGGGGAGAGACCCAGTACTTC. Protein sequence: CASSLGPNVAGPGGETQYF.